This T cell receptor (beta chain) was recovered during a study of patients and donors after allogeneic stem cell transplantation. MiXCR, run by TCRdb on the RT-PCR reads, gives a single entry per CDR3 protein. This sample has 150,000 to 200,000 distinct CDR3 sequences, with roughly 22% found just once. CDR1 is SQVTM, CDR2 ANQGSEA, per germline. The CDR3 length is 12 residues. V dropped 8 bases and J dropped 7 bases, with 17 bases sitting between them. This TCR was recovered from a human donor who was either an allogeneic HSCT recipient or a stem cell or donor lymphocyte infusion donor (not recorded which). It is not recorded whose cells these are; they may come from a transplant donor. Sample: blood, either unsorted or a sorted T cell fraction (not recorded which). The V gene is TRBV29-1, the J gene TRBJ1-1, with a weak D call TRBD1 (6 bases). CDR3 in amino acids: CSPRQVTGEAFF. The CDR3 DNA reads TGCAGCCCACGACAGGTTACTGGTGAAGCTTTCTTT.